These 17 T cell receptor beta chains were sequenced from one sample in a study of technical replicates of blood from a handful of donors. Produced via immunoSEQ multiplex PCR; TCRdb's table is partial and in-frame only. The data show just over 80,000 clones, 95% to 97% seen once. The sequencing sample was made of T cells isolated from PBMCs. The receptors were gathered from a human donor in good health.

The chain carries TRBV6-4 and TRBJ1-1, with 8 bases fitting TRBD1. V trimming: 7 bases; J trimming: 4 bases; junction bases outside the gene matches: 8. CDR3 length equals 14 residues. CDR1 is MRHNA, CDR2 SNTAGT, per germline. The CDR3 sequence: CASTSGGVVTEAFF. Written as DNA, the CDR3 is TGTGCCAGCACTTCAGGGGGCGTCGTCACTGAAGCTTTCTTT.

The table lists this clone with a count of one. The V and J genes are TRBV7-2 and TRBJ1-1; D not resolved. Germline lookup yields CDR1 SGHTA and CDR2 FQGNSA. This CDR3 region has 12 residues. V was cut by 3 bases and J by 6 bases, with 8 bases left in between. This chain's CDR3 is CASSFPFAEAFF. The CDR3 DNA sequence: TGTGCCAGCAGCTTCCCCTTTGCTGAAGCTTTCTTT.

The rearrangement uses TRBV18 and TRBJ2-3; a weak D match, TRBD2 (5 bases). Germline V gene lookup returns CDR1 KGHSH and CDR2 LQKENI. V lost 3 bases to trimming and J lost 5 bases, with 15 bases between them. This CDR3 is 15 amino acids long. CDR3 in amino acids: CASSPLAGSGDTQYF. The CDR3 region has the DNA TGTGCCAGCTCACCGCTAGCCGGGTCGGGAGATACGCAGTATTTT.

As DNA, the CDR3 is TGTGCCAGCAGGGAACTACAGGGAGACTATGGCTACACCTTC. Translation gives CASRELQGDYGYTF. The chain carries TRBV5-8 and TRBJ1-2, with D possibly TRBD1 on 6 matching bases. This CDR3 contains 14 residues. Trimming took off 5 bases at V and 3 bases at J, with 14 bases between the two ends. Germline CDR1 SGHTS, CDR2 YDEGEE.

The DNA of the CDR3 is TGCGCCAGCAGCTTGGATACCGAGTCCGGGGAGCTGTTTTTT. Translating gives CASSLDTESGELFF. The V call is TRBV5-1, the J call TRBJ2-2; no definite D call. V lost 0 bases, J lost 6 bases, and 9 bases lay in between. This CDR3 has 14 amino acids. CDR1 is SGHRS, CDR2 YFSETQ, per germline.

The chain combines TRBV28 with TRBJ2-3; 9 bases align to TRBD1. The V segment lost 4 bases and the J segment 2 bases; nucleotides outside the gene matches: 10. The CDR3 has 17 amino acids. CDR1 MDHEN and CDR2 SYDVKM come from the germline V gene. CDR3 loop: CASSSTPGTGTTDTQYF. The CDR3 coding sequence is TGTGCCAGCAGTTCCACGCCCGGGACAGGGACCACAGATACGCAGTATTTT.

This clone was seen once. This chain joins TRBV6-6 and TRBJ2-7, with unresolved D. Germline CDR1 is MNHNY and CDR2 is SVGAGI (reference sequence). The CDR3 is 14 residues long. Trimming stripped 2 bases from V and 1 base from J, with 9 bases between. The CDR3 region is CASSYNQASYEQYF. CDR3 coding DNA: TGTGCCAGCAGTTACAATCAGGCTTCCTACGAGCAGTACTTC.

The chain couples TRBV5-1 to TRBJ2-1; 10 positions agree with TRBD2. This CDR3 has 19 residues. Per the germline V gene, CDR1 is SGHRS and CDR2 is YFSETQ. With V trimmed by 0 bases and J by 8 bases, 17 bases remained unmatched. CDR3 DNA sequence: TGCGCCAGCAGCTTGGCCCGTTTCCAGCGGGAGGGCCTCGAGGATGAGCAGTTCTTC. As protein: CASSLARFQREGLEDEQFF.

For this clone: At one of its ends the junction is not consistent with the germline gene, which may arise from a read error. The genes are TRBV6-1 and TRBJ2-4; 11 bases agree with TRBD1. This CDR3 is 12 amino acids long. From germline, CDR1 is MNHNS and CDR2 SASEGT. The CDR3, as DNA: TGTGCCAGCAGTGGAGTCAGGGGGACAGGGGGCTTC. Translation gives CASSGVRGTGGF.

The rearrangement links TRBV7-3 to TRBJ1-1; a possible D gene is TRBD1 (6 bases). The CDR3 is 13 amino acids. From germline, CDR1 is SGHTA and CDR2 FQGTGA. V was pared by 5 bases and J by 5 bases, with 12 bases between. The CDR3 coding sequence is TGTGCCAGCAGCGAGAGACAGGAAACTGAAGCTTTCTTT. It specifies CASSERQETEAFF.

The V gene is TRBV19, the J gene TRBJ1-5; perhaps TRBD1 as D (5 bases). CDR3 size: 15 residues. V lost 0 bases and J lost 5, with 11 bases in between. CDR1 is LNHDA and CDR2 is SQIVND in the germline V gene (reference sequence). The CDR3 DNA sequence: TGTGCCAGTAGTATAGACAGGGAGGGAGATCAGCCCCAGCATTTT. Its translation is CASSIDREGDQPQHF.

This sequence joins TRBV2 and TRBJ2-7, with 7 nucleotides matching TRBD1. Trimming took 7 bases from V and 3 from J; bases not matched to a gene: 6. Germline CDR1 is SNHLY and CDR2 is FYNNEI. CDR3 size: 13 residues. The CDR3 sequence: CASTSTGSYEQYF. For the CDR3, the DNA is TGTGCCAGCACCTCGACAGGGAGCTACGAGCAGTACTTC.

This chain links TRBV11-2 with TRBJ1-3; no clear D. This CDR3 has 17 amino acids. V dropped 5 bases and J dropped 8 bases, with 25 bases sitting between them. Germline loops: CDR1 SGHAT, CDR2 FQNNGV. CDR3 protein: CASSHSGRYADGHTIYF. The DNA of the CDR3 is TGTGCCAGCAGCCATAGCGGTAGGTACGCCGACGGGCACACCATATATTTT.

CDR3 protein: CASSGRGVNQPQHF. The DNA for the CDR3 is TGTGCCAGCAGTGGCAGGGGAGTTAATCAGCCCCAGCATTTT. This chain connects TRBV6-6 to TRBJ1-5; D perhaps matches TRBD1 (6 bases). V gave up 5 bases and J gave up 4 bases, with 12 bases separating them. Germline V gene sequence: CDR1 MNHNY, CDR2 SVGAGI (reference sequence). This CDR3 has 14 amino acids.

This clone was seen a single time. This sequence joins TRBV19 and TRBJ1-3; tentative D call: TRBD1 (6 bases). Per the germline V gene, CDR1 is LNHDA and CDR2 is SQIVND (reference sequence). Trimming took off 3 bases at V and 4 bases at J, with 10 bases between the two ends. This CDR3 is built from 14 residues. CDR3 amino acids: CASSMRGQGNTIYF. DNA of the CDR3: TGTGCCAGTAGTATGCGGGGGCAGGGAAACACCATATATTTT.

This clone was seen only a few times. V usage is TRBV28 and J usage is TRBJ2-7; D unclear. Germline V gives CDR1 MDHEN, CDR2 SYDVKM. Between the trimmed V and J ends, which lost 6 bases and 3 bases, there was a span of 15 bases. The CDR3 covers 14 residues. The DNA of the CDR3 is TGTGCCAGCAGCAAAAGCTTCGCATTCTACGAGCAGTACTTC. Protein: CASSKSFAFYEQYF.

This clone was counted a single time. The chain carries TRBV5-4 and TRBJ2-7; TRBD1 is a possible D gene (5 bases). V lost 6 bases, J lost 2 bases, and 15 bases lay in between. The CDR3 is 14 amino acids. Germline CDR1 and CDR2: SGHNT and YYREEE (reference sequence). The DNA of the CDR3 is TGTGCCAGCACCTCTTCAGGGTCAACCTACGAGCAGTACTTC. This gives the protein CASTSSGSTYEQYF.